Listed below are T cell receptor beta chains from one sample, sequenced in a study of control samples from healthy donors and cancer patients. Sequencing was performed with immunoSEQ multiplex PCR; in TCRdb, only in-frame clones are kept and a portion is missing. The sample consists of roughly 81,000 clones, roughly 84% of them appearing once. The specimen was PBMCs. These receptors were collected from a man aged 55 to 69 with head and neck cancer. Each CDR3 is given with its conserved first and last residue. Each record gives: D gene, V gene, clone size, J gene, CDR3 protein, CDR3 DNA. A D gene is named only where the DNA matches it firmly. Clone size is given for some rows only: seen once, a few or many times, or a class if the clone is expanded.

d_call: TRBD2
v_call: TRBV29-1
clone_size: once
j_call: TRBJ2-1
cdr3_aa: CSAREPSGASNEQFF
cdr3_nt: TGCAGCGCCCGAGAACCTAGCGGGGCAAGCAATGAGCAGTTCTTC

d_call: NA
v_call: TRBV5-1
clone_size: once
j_call: TRBJ2-2
cdr3_aa: CASSLYPRAGTGELFF
cdr3_nt: TGCGCCAGCAGCTTGTACCCCAGGGCGGGGACCGGGGAGCTGTTTTTT

d_call: NA
v_call: TRBV9
clone_size: NA
j_call: TRBJ2-7
cdr3_aa: CASSASLDWNEQYF
cdr3_nt: TGTGCCAGCAGCGCCTCCTTGGACTGGAATGAGCAGTACTTC

d_call: NA
v_call: TRBV6-5
clone_size: few
j_call: TRBJ1-5
cdr3_aa: CASSGDPSNQPQHF
cdr3_nt: TGTGCCAGCAGCGGGGACCCTAGCAATCAGCCCCAGCATTTT

d_call: NA
v_call: TRBV27
clone_size: NA
j_call: TRBJ2-7
cdr3_aa: CASSLRRVRRKGYEQYF
cdr3_nt: TGTGCCAGCAGTTTACGCAGGGTGAGGAGGAAGGGCTACGAGCAGTACTTC

d_call: NA
v_call: TRBV10-3
clone_size: once
j_call: TRBJ1-5
cdr3_aa: CAIGADNQPQHF
cdr3_nt: TGTGCCATCGGGGCAGACAATCAGCCCCAGCATTTT

d_call: NA
v_call: TRBV7-9
clone_size: many
j_call: TRBJ2-7
cdr3_aa: CASSLRSNEQYF
cdr3_nt: TGTGCCAGCAGCTTAAGGTCAAACGAGCAGTACTTC

d_call: NA
v_call: TRBV5-4
clone_size: NA
j_call: TRBJ2-3
cdr3_aa: CASSQYTISTDTQYF
cdr3_nt: TGTGCCAGCAGCCAATACACCATTAGCACAGATACGCAGTATTTT

d_call: NA
v_call: TRBV5-1
clone_size: NA
j_call: TRBJ2-1
cdr3_aa: CASRQGGAASSYNEQFF
cdr3_nt: TGCGCCAGCAGACAAGGTGGGGCGGCAAGCTCCTACAATGAGCAGTTCTTC

d_call: NA
v_call: TRBV27
clone_size: NA
j_call: TRBJ2-7
cdr3_aa: CASSALGGEQYF
cdr3_nt: TGTGCCAGCAGTGCCCTCGGAGGCGAGCAGTACTTC

d_call: TRBD2
v_call: TRBV28
clone_size: once
j_call: TRBJ2-3
cdr3_aa: CATAGEGTDTQYF
cdr3_nt: TGTGCCACGGCGGGAGAGGGCACAGATACGCAGTATTTT

d_call: NA
v_call: TRBV5-1
clone_size: NA
j_call: TRBJ2-1
cdr3_aa: CASSLDWRLGHNEQFF
cdr3_nt: TGCGCCAGCAGCTTGGATTGGCGTTTGGGACACAATGAGCAGTTCTTC

d_call: NA
v_call: TRBV10-1
clone_size: NA
j_call: TRBJ2-7
cdr3_aa: CASTDSSPYEQYF
cdr3_nt: TGCGCCAGCACTGACAGTAGCCCCTACGAGCAGTACTTC

d_call: NA
v_call: TRBV19
clone_size: NA
j_call: TRBJ1-4
cdr3_aa: CASSDSTNEKLFF
cdr3_nt: TGTGCCTCTTCGGACTCAACTAATGAAAAACTGTTTTTT

d_call: NA
v_call: TRBV12-3/TRBV12-4
clone_size: once
j_call: TRBJ2-2
cdr3_aa: CASSHSPGELFF
cdr3_nt: TGTGCCAGCAGTCACAGCCCCGGGGAGCTGTTTTTT

d_call: TRBD2
v_call: TRBV6-6
clone_size: NA
j_call: TRBJ2-7
cdr3_aa: CASSPQPHLAGDPYEQYF
cdr3_nt: TGTGCCAGCAGTCCCCAACCCCATCTAGCGGGGGACCCCTACGAGCAGTACTTC

d_call: NA
v_call: TRBV18
clone_size: NA
j_call: TRBJ2-7
cdr3_aa: CASSPRPFSYEQYF
cdr3_nt: TGTGCCAGCTCACCGCGACCCTTCTCCTACGAGCAGTACTTC

d_call: NA
v_call: TRBV5-1
clone_size: once
j_call: TRBJ1-2
cdr3_aa: CASSPGSGFEGYTF
cdr3_nt: TGCGCCAGCAGCCCAGGGTCGGGGTTTGAAGGCTACACCTTC